The 23 T cell receptor beta chains below come from one sample, sequenced in a study of identical twins. From the 5' RACE reads, TCRdb called clonotypes with MiXCR, one entry per CDR3 protein. The top ten clones hold around 3.2% of a sample with some 560,000 distinct CDR3 sequences, nearly 10% of them seen once. This same sample was also part of a study on yellow fever vaccine responses in identical twins.

Sample: PBMCs. The receptors stem from a woman aged 18-30 years in good health.

The CDR3 is CSARHLSNQPQHF. CDR3 bases: TGCAGTGCTCGACACCTTAGCAATCAGCCCCAGCATTTT. V is TRBV20-1 and J is TRBJ1-5; D remains ambiguous. V was pared by 5 bases and J by 0 bases, with 8 bases between. The germline gives CDR1 DFQATT, CDR2 SNEGSKA (reference sequence). The CDR3 has 13 residues.

The V and J genes are TRBV12-5 and TRBJ2-1; D is unclear. CDR1 and CDR2 from the germline V gene are LGHNT and FRNRAP. V was shortened by 1 base and J by 5 bases, with 12 bases between the two germline ends. The CDR3 is 15 residues long. CDR3 sequence: CASGLGRVSDNEQFF. In DNA, the CDR3 is TGTGCTAGTGGTTTGGGAAGGGTTTCGGACAATGAGCAGTTCTTC.

The V gene is TRBV20-1, the J gene TRBJ2-5; 7 bases agree with TRBD2. Germline CDR1 is DFQATT and CDR2 is SNEGSKA (reference sequence). The CDR3 length is 15 residues. J gave up 1 base and V 3 bases, and 8 bases lay outside the gene matches. The CDR3 region is CSASPPASGQETQYF. The CDR3 DNA reads as TGCAGTGCTAGTCCGCCGGCTAGCGGCCAAGAGACCCAGTACTTC.

There are many counts of this clonotype. The J gene is TRBJ2-1, the V gene TRBV3-1; D is possibly TRBD2 (6 bases). The length of the CDR3 is 17 residues. V dropped 4 bases and J dropped 5 bases, with 21 bases sitting between them. CDR1 is LGHDT and CDR2 is YNNKEL in the germline V gene (reference sequence). CDR3: CASSPNWGRTSNNEQFF. The CDR3 nucleotides are TGTGCCAGCAGCCCGAATTGGGGGAGGACCTCTAACAATGAGCAGTTCTTC.

Here the CDR3 DNA reads TGTGCCTGGATGCCGGACAGCTACACTGAAGCTTTCTTT. The encoded protein is CAWMPDSYTEAFF. The chain combines TRBV30 with TRBJ1-1; D may be TRBD1 (6 bases). The V end was cut by 4 bases, the J end by 3 bases, with 12 bases between. Germline lookup yields CDR1 GTSNPN and CDR2 SVGIG (reference sequence). This CDR3 spans 13 amino acids.

In its sample, this clonotype was seen a few times. The V call is TRBV2, the J call TRBJ1-4; possible D gene TRBD1, 5 bases. Looked up from germline, CDR1 is SNHLY and CDR2 is FYNNEI. Trimming shortened V by 6 bases and J by 1 base, and 15 bases separated the two germline ends. The CDR3 totals 16 residues. The CDR3 protein is CASRRDPGRTNEKLFF. Written as DNA, the CDR3 is TGTGCCAGCAGGAGGGACCCAGGGAGAACTAATGAAAAACTGTTTTTT.

This clonotype was detected only a few times. The V call is TRBV12-3 or TRBV12-4, the J call TRBJ1-6; maybe TRBD1 (6 bases). V gave up 6 bases and J gave up 2 bases, with 14 bases separating them. This CDR3 is 16 amino acids long. The CDR3 nucleotides read TGTGCCAGCAGAGAGAACAGGGACACCTATAATTCACCCCTCCACTTT. This codes for CASRENRDTYNSPLHF.

The CDR3 DNA is TGTGCCAGCAGTAGGACAGGGAGGTCTGAAGCTTTCTTT. As protein: CASSRTGRSEAFF. The rearrangement uses TRBV6-1 and TRBJ1-1, with TRBD1 identical over 8 bases. The junction had 5 bases not matched to a gene; V was cut back by 5 bases and J by 6 bases. There are 13 residues in the CDR3. Germline CDR1 reads MNHNS; CDR2 reads SASEGT.

The chain combines TRBV10-3 with TRBJ2-7, with D perhaps being TRBD1 or TRBD2 (5 bases each). Per germline, CDR1 ENHRY and CDR2 SYGVKD. Deletions cut 2 bases from V and 13 bases from J, with 12 bases between. The CDR3 consists of 11 residues. The CDR3 region is CAISETGTLYF. The CDR3 nucleotides are TGTGCCATCAGTGAGACGGGGACCCTATACTTC.

V gene TRBV6-5 combines with J gene TRBJ2-1; the D gene could be TRBD1 or TRBD2 (5 bases each). The germline V gene encodes CDR1 MNHEY and CDR2 SVGAGI. Trimming removed 2 bases from V and 8 bases from J, with 7 bases in between. This CDR3 is built from 12 residues. CDR3 nucleotide sequence: TGTGCCAGCAGTTACGGGGGATATGAGCAGTTCTTC. Its protein is CASSYGGYEQFF.

The sample holds a few counts of this clonotype. This sequence joins TRBV4-3 and TRBJ2-7; no firm D call. This CDR3 spans 14 amino acids. The germline V and J ends were trimmed by 3 bases and 6 bases, with 15 bases remaining between them. Germline CDR1 reads LGHNA; CDR2 reads YSLEER. The CDR3 region has the DNA TGCGCCAGCAGCCACTCCAGTTACCCTTCCGAGCAGTACTTC. Translating it yields CASSHSSYPSEQYF.

This clonotype was detected ten times or more. The chain uses TRBV5-1 and TRBJ1-2, with D tentatively TRBD1 (6 bases). V lost 0 bases and J 8 bases, leaving 8 bases between the germline ends. Germline loops: CDR1 SGHRS, CDR2 YFSETQ. The CDR3 sequence is 12 residues long. In DNA form, the CDR3 reads TGCGCCAGCAGCTTGGAGGGGGGCGGCTACACCTTC. It specifies CASSLEGGGYTF.

This clonotype was seen a few times. The genes are TRBV20-1 and TRBJ1-2; possibly TRBD1 for D (6 bases). The CDR3 loop spans 13 amino acids. CDR1 is DFQATT and CDR2 is SNEGSKA in the germline V gene (reference sequence). Trimming cost V 6 bases and J 6 bases, with 17 bases left between them. CDR3 bases: TGCAGTGCCATAGGGGGGGCGGGTGATGGCTACACCTTC. Its protein product is CSAIGGAGDGYTF.

V gene TRBV6-1 combines with J gene TRBJ2-7; D might be TRBD2 (5 bases). CDR1 and CDR2 from the germline V gene are MNHNS and SASEGT. CDR3 length: 13 residues. V lost 6 bases, J lost 3 bases, and 12 bases lay in between. CDR3 region: CASRQPGVYEQYF. The CDR3 nucleotides are TGTGCCAGCAGGCAACCCGGGGTCTACGAGCAGTACTTC.

This clonotype has at least ten counts. The CDR3 coding sequence is TGTGCCAGCAGTCCAGGGGACAGGGCCAATGAGCAGTTCTTC. This encodes CASSPGDRANEQFF. This chain links TRBV12-3 or TRBV12-4 with TRBJ2-1, with TRBD1 identical over 9 bases. This CDR3 has 14 amino acids. V shed 5 bases and J 6 bases; nucleotides not matched to a gene: 5.

This clonotype has a count of ten or more. This chain links TRBV20-1 with TRBJ2-7; TRBD1 matches 8 bases. Germline V gene lookup returns CDR1 DFQATT and CDR2 SNEGSKA (reference sequence). The V segment lost 3 bases and the J segment 9 bases; nucleotides outside the gene matches: 19. The CDR3 loop spans 16 amino acids. The CDR3 is CSARMTGDAEPRRQYF. CDR3 coding DNA: TGCAGTGCTAGGATGACAGGGGACGCAGAACCAAGACGGCAGTACTTC.

This sequence joins TRBV3-1 and TRBJ2-1; 14 bases agree with TRBD2. Germline CDR1 is LGHDT and CDR2 is YNNKEL (reference sequence). Unmatched junction bases numbered 7, after V lost 4 bases and J lost 8 bases. This CDR3 has 16 amino acids. The DNA of the CDR3 is TGTGCCAGCAGCCCCTCGACTAGCGGGGGGGTCGATGAGCAGTTCTTC. Its protein is CASSPSTSGGVDEQFF.

The chain carries TRBV5-8 and TRBJ2-3; 9 bases fit TRBD1. The CDR3 length is 16 residues. Looked up from germline, CDR1 is SGHTS and CDR2 is YDEGEE. V lost 4 bases, J lost 4 bases, and 10 bases stayed unmatched. The CDR3 here is CASSPGYRGRSDTQYF. CDR3 nucleotides: TGTGCCAGCAGCCCCGGCTACAGGGGGCGCTCAGATACGCAGTATTTT.

This clonotype was detected a few times. This rearrangement joins TRBV19 to TRBJ2-2; D gene ambiguous. CDR1 is LNHDA and CDR2 is SQIVND in the germline V gene (reference sequence). V was pared by 4 bases and J by 1 base, with 7 bases between. This CDR3 is built from 14 residues. The CDR3 region has the DNA TGTGCCAGTAGTAGTTACCAGAACACCGGGGAGCTGTTTTTT. Its translation: CASSSYQNTGELFF.

This clonotype was counted many times. J is TRBJ1-4 and V is TRBV7-2, with a weak D call TRBD1 (5 bases). This CDR3 comprises 13 residues. V lost 6 bases and J 6 bases, leaving 11 bases between the germline ends. Germline assignment: CDR1 SGHTA and CDR2 FQGNSA. CDR3 amino acids: CASSSGTDEKLFF. The CDR3 DNA is TGTGCCAGCAGTTCTGGGACTGATGAAAAACTGTTTTTT. Supplemented by reference TRBV7-2 and TRBJ1-4, the full variable domain reads GAGVSQSPSNKVTEKGKDVELRCDPISGHTALYWYRQSLGQGLEFLIYFQGNSAPDKSGLPSDRFSAERTGGSVSTLTIQRTQQEDSAVYLCASSSGTDEKLFFGSGTQLSVL.

The rearrangement links TRBV2 to TRBJ2-5; 13 nucleotides match TRBD2. V trimming: 6 bases; J trimming: 4 bases; junction bases outside the gene matches: 5. The CDR3 extends over 15 amino acids. Per the germline V gene, CDR1 is SNHLY and CDR2 is FYNNEI. In DNA form, the CDR3 reads TGTGCCAGCAGGAGGACTAGCGGGGGTACAGAGACCCAGTACTTC. Protein product: CASRRTSGGTETQYF. The full variable domain, rest sourced from reference TRBV2 and TRBJ2-5, is EPEVTQTPSHQVTQMGQEVILRCVPISNHLYFYWYRQILGQKVEFLVSFYNNEISEKSEIFDDQFSVERPDGSNFTLKIRSTKLEDSAMYFCASRRTSGGTETQYFGPGTRLLVL.

This clonotype was detected only a few times. The V gene is TRBV5-1, the J gene TRBJ1-1; weak D call: TRBD1 (6 bases). Germline V CDR1 and CDR2: SGHRS, YFSETQ. Trimming took off 4 bases at V and 0 bases at J, with 13 bases between the two ends. The CDR3 extends over 15 amino acids. The CDR3 loop is CASSNPDSMNTEAFF. The DNA for the CDR3 is TGCGCCAGCAGCAACCCGGACAGCATGAACACTGAAGCTTTCTTT.

This clonotype was counted ten times or more. The V and J genes are TRBV19 and TRBJ2-1, with TRBD2 identical over 13 bases. The ends lost 7 bases at V and 9 bases at J; junction bases unmatched: 9. Germline values: CDR1 LNHDA, CDR2 SQIVND (reference sequence). The CDR3 is 15 residues long. The CDR3 protein is CASTWTSGGTREQFF. CDR3 nucleotide sequence: TGTGCCAGTACGTGGACTAGCGGGGGTACCCGTGAGCAGTTCTTC. Using reference TRBV19 and TRBJ2-1 for the parts outside the CDR3, the full variable domain is DGGITQSPKYLFRKEGQNVTLSCEQNLNHDAMYWYRQDPGQGLRLIYYSQIVNDFQKGDIAEGYSVSREKKESFPLTVTSAQKNPTAFYLCASTWTSGGTREQFFGPGTRLTVL.